Below are 18 T cell receptor beta chains sequenced from a single sample in a study of cytomegalovirus exposure and HLA in healthy donors. Researchers ran the PCR with 60 Vbeta and 13 Jbeta primers. Method: immunoSEQ multiplex PCR; TCRdb's copy keeps in-frame clones and lacks some. This sample has roughly 160,000 clones; approximately 85% occur once, and the top ten carry approximately 12%. Sequencing was done on a sample of PBMCs. These receptors all stem from a man between 50 and 59 years old in good health and CMV-seropositive.

The V gene is TRBV2, the J gene TRBJ1-5; the D is unclear. Germline loops: CDR1 SNHLY, CDR2 FYNNEI. The CDR3 has 15 amino acids. V was clipped by 4 bases and J by 7 bases, with 17 bases between them. The CDR3 nucleotides are TGTGCCAGCAGTGTTCTTCGAGAAACCTTACAGCCCCAGCATTTT. Its protein is CASSVLRETLQPQHF.

The rearrangement uses TRBV5-8 and TRBJ1-2; no clear D gene. V was pared by 0 bases and J by 8 bases, with 8 bases between. Germline V gene sequence: CDR1 SGHTS, CDR2 YDEGEE. This CDR3 region has 12 residues. The CDR3 DNA sequence: TGTGCCAGCAGCTTGGCAAACGGGGGCTACACCTTC. Amino acid sequence: CASSLANGGYTF. Drawing the rest from reference TRBV5-8 and TRBJ1-2, the complete variable domain is EAGVTQSPTHLIKTRGQQATLRCSPISGHTSVYWYQQALGLGLQFLLWYDEGEERNRGNFPPRFSGRQFPNYSSELNVNALELEDSALYLCASSLANGGYTFGSGTRLTVV.

As to this clone: Its ends do not fully match the called genes, so a read error is possible. This chain uses TRBV4-3 with TRBJ1-2, with TRBD1 matching over 7 bases. Germline loops: CDR1 LGHNA, CDR2 YSLEER. This CDR3 is 13 amino acids long. This CDR3 is CASSTAGGYVYTF. DNA of the CDR3: TGCGCCAGCAGTACCGCAGGGGGGTATGTCTACACCTTC.

The CDR3 reads CATSRGSGGLQETQYF. In nucleotides, the CDR3 is TGTGCCACCAGCAGAGGTAGCGGGGGTCTACAAGAGACCCAGTACTTC. V gene TRBV15 combines with J gene TRBJ2-5; 9 nucleotides line up with TRBD2. The CDR3 has 16 residues. Germline V lookup: CDR1 LNHNV, CDR2 YYDKDF (reference sequence). V lost 1 base to trimming and J lost 2 bases; unmatched junction nucleotides: 5.

The chain joins TRBV6-1 to TRBJ2-5; a possible D gene is TRBD2 (6 bases). The DNA end favors TRBJ2-7, so the J call may be wrong. This CDR3 region has 14 residues. The germline CDR1 and CDR2 sequences are MNHNS and SASEGT. CDR3 DNA sequence: TGTGCCAGCTCCCTAGGGGACTCCTCTTACGAGCAGTACTTC. Amino acid sequence: CASSLGDSSYEQYF.

The chain uses TRBV12-5 and TRBJ2-3; D may be TRBD2 (6 bases). CDR1 and CDR2 from the germline V gene are LGHNT and FRNRAP. V lost 1 base to trimming and J lost 3 bases, with 11 bases between them. The CDR3 is made up of 15 amino acids. CDR3 in amino acids: CASGLGLGATDTQYF. CDR3 sequence (DNA): TGTGCTAGTGGTTTGGGACTAGGGGCGACAGATACGCAGTATTTT.

In this sample, this clone turned up once. V and J are TRBV4-3 and TRBJ2-2; TRBD1 matches at 9 bases. The germline V gene has CDR1 LGHNA and CDR2 YSLEER. The CDR3 runs to 16 residues. Unmatched junction bases numbered 7, after V lost 3 bases and J lost 5 bases. As DNA, the CDR3 is TGCGCCAGCAGCCACCCCCGAGACAGGGGGACCGGGGAGCTGTTTTTT. Translation gives CASSHPRDRGTGELFF.

This clone was observed a few times. The chain employs TRBV7-6 and TRBJ2-7; TRBD1 is a possible D gene (6 bases). V shed 5 bases and J shed 1 base, with 18 bases lying between them. The CDR3 extends over 16 amino acids. The germline gives CDR1 SGHVS, CDR2 FNYEAQ. CDR3 DNA: TGTGCCAGCAGCCCGCGAACAGGGCCAACATCCTACGAGCAGTACTTC. Translating gives CASSPRTGPTSYEQYF.

This rearrangement joins TRBV11-2 to TRBJ2-7; the D gene is possibly TRBD2 (6 bases). V gave up 1 base and J gave up 3 bases, with 10 bases separating them. Germline CDR1 reads SGHAT; CDR2 reads FQNNGV. CDR3 size: 14 residues. The CDR3 reads CASSLAAGSYEQYF. CDR3 sequence (DNA): TGTGCCAGCAGCTTAGCTGCCGGGAGCTACGAGCAGTACTTC.

J is TRBJ1-5 and V is TRBV7-9, with a tentative D call TRBD1 (5 bases). The CDR3 runs 16 residues. Germline lookup yields CDR1 SEHNR and CDR2 FQNEAQ (reference sequence). V lost 5 bases and J lost 11, with 25 bases in between. CDR3 DNA: TGTGCCAGCAGCGTAGGTGTCGGCAGGGATAAAAATTCCCAGCATTTT. Its protein product is CASSVGVGRDKNSQHF.

The chain employs TRBV19 and TRBJ1-2, with no clear D. V gave up 5 bases and J gave up 2 bases, with 12 bases separating them. The CDR3 spans 14 residues. From germline, CDR1 is LNHDA and CDR2 SQIVND (reference sequence). CDR3 nucleotides: TGTGCCAGTAGTTATAGGACTGTGAACTATGGCTACACCTTC. Its protein product is CASSYRTVNYGYTF.

Worth noting for this clone: One junction end does not reproduce the germline sequence, and a read error may be involved. The rearrangement joins TRBV29-1 to TRBJ2-7, with D perhaps matching TRBD2 (5 bases). In germline, CDR1 is SQVTM, CDR2 ANQGSEA. The CDR3 length is 8 residues. This CDR3 is CSVGGSDF. The CDR3 nucleotides read TGCAGCGTTGGAGGGTCCGACTTC.

The chain is built from TRBV13 and TRBJ2-3; TRBD2 matches at 10 bases. With 5 bases clipped from V and 3 bases from J, the junction kept 5 bases outside the gene matches. Germline loops: CDR1 PRHDT, CDR2 FYEKMQ (reference sequence). The CDR3 consists of 15 residues. The CDR3 loop reads CASSRSGRYTDTQYF. The CDR3 DNA reads TGTGCCAGCAGCCGTAGCGGGAGGTATACAGATACGCAGTATTTT.

V usage is TRBV28 and J usage is TRBJ2-7, with 7 bases lining up with TRBD2. The V segment lost 6 bases and the J segment 2 bases; nucleotides outside the gene matches: 7. The CDR3 is 14 amino acids. From germline, CDR1 is MDHEN and CDR2 SYDVKM. The CDR3 loop reads CASSPGGRTYEQYF. CDR3 bases: TGTGCCAGCAGCCCCGGGGGGAGGACCTACGAGCAGTACTTC.

In its sample, this clone was seen once. The V and J genes are TRBV19 and TRBJ1-4; 8 bases are a match to TRBD1. This CDR3 is built from 15 residues. Germline assignment: CDR1 LNHDA and CDR2 SQIVND (reference sequence). After removal of 4 bases from V and 6 bases from J, the junction contained 7 bases not matched to a gene. CDR3 amino acids: CASSRRQGSDEKLFF. For the CDR3, the DNA is TGTGCCAGTAGTAGACGACAGGGGTCTGATGAAAAACTGTTTTTT.

On this clone: A junction boundary mismatches the germline segment, possibly from a read error. The chain recombines TRBV4-2 with TRBJ2-7; TRBD2 is a possible D gene (5 bases). The CDR3 extends over 13 amino acids. Per germline, CDR1 LGHNA and CDR2 YNFKEQ. This chain's CDR3 is CASSQVSAGECRF. The CDR3 coding sequence is TGTGCCAGCAGCCAAGTCTCCGCCGGGGAATGTCGCTTC.

The chain employs TRBV4-2 and TRBJ2-3; maybe TRBD2 (5 bases). The CDR3 consists of 16 residues. Germline V CDR1 and CDR2: LGHNA, YNFKEQ. Trimming stripped 5 bases from V and 0 bases from J, with 15 bases between. CDR3 protein: CASSSWTRLSTDTQYF. The CDR3, as DNA: TGTGCCAGCAGCTCCTGGACTCGGTTAAGCACAGATACGCAGTATTTT.

The chain is built from TRBV5-4 and TRBJ1-5, with a possible D match to TRBD1 (5 bases). The CDR3 sequence is 13 residues long. Germline CDR1 reads SGHNT; CDR2 reads YYREEE (reference sequence). Between the trimmed V and J ends, which lost 1 base and 7 bases, there was a span of 9 bases. The CDR3 spells CASSLQGGQPQHF. CDR3 DNA: TGTGCCAGCAGCTTGCAGGGAGGGCAGCCCCAGCATTTT.